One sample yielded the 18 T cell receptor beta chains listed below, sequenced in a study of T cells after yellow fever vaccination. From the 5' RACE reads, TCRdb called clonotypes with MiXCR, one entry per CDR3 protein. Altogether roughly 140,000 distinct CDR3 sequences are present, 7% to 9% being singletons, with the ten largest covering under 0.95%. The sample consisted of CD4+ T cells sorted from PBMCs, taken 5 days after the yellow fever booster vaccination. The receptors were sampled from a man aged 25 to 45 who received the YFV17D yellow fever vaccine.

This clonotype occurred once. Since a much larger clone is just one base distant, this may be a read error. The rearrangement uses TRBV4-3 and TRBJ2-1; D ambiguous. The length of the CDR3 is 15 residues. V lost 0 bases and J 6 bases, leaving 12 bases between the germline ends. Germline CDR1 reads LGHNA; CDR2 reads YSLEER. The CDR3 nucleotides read TGCGCCAGCAGCCAAGAAGGGTCTCTACTCAATGAGCAGTTCTTC. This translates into CASSQEGSLLNEQFF.

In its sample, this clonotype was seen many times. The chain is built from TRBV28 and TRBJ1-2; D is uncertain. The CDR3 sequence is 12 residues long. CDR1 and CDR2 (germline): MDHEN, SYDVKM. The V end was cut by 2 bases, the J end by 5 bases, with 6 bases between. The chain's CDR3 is CASSLSVYGYTF. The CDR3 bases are TGTGCCAGCAGTTTAAGCGTGTATGGCTACACCTTC.

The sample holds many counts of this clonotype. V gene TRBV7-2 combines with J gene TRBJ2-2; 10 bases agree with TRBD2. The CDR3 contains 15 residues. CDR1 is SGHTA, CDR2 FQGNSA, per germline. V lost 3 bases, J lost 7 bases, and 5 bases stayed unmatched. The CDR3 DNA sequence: TGTGCCAGCAGCTTTCTAGCGGGAGTTCTCGGGGAGCTGTTTTTT. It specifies CASSFLAGVLGELFF.

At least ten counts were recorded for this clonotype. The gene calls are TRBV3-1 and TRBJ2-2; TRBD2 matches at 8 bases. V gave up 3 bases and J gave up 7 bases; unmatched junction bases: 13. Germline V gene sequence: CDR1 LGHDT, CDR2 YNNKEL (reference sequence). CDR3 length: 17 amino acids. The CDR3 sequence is CASSQRLAGIAVGELFF. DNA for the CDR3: TGTGCCAGCAGCCAGAGGCTAGCGGGCATAGCCGTCGGGGAGCTGTTTTTT. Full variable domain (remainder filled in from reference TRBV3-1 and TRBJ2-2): DTAVSQTPKYLVTQMGNDKSIKCEQNLGHDTMYWYKQDSKKFLKIMFSYNNKELIINETVPNRFSPKSPDKAHLNLHINSLELGDSAVYFCASSQRLAGIAVGELFFGEGSRLTVL.

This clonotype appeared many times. For the CDR3, the DNA is TGTGCCGCGAGACTAGCGGCATACAATGAGCAGTTCTTC. Translation gives CAARLAAYNEQFF. The rearrangement joins TRBV2 to TRBJ2-1; 9 bases line up with TRBD2. V dropped 11 bases and J dropped 4; count of bases not matched to a gene: 6. Germline CDR1 and CDR2: SNHLY and FYNNEI. This CDR3 comprises 13 residues.

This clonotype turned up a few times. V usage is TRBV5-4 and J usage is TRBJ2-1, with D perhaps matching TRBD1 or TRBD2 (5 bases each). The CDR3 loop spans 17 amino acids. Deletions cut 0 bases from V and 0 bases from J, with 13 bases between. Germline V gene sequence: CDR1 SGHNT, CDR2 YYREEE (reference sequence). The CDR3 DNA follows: TGTGCCAGCAGCTTGGTGGGACCGCCGAGCTCCTACAATGAGCAGTTCTTC. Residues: CASSLVGPPSSYNEQFF.

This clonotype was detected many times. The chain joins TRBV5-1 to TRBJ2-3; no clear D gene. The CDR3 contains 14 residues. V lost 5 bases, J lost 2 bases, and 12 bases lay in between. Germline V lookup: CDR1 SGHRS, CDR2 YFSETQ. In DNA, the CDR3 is TGCGCCAGCAGTCCGATCGGTTTCACAGATACGCAGTATTTT. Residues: CASSPIGFTDTQYF.

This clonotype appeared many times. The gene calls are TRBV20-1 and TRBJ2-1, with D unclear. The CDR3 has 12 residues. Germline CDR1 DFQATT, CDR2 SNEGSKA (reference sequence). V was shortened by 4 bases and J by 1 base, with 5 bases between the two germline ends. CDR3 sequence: CSATRSYNEQFF. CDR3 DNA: TGCAGTGCTACCCGGTCCTACAATGAGCAGTTCTTC.

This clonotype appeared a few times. CDR3 residues: CSATDLRQGEREQYF. CDR3 coding DNA: TGCAGTGCTACGGACTTGAGGCAGGGGGAGAGGGAGCAGTACTTC. The chain has TRBV20-1 and TRBJ2-7; TRBD1 matches at 7 bases. J lost 7 bases, V lost 4 bases, and 16 bases had no gene match. Germline V CDR1 and CDR2: DFQATT, SNEGSKA (reference sequence). The CDR3 has 15 amino acids.

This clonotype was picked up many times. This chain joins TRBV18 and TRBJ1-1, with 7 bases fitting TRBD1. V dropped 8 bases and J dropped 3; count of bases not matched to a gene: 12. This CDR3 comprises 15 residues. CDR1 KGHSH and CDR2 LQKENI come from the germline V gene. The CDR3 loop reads CASRSRTGIDTEAFF. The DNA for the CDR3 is TGTGCCAGCCGGAGCAGGACAGGTATTGACACTGAAGCTTTCTTT. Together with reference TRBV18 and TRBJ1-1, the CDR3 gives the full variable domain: NAGVMQNPRHLVRRRGQEARLRCSPMKGHSHVYWYRQLPEEGLKFMVYLQKENIIDESGMPKERFSAEFPKEGPSILRIQQVVRGDSAAYFCASRSRTGIDTEAFFGQGTRLTVV.

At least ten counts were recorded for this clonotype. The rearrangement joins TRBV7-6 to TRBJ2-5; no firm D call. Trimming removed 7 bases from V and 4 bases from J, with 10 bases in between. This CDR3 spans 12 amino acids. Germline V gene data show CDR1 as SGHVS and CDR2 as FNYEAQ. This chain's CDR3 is CASTPIAETQYF. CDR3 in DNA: TGTGCCAGCACCCCTATAGCAGAGACCCAGTACTTC.

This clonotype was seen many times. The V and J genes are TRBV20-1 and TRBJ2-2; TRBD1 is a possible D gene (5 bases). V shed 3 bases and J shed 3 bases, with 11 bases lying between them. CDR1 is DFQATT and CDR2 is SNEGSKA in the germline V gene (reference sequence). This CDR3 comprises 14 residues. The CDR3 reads CSASRQGYTGELFF. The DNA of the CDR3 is TGCAGTGCTAGTCGGCAGGGTTACACCGGGGAGCTGTTTTTT.

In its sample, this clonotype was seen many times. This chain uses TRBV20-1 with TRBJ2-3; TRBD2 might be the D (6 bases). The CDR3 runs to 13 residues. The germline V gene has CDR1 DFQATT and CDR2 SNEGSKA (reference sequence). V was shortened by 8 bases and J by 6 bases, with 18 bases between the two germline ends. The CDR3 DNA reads TGCAGTACCAAATTAACTAGCTTGGATACGCAGTATTTT. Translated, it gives CSTKLTSLDTQYF.

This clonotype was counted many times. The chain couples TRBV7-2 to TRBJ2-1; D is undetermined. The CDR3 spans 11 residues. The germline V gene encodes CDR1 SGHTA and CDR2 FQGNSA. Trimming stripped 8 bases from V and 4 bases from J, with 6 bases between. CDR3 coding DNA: TGTGCCAGCCAAGCGTACAATGAGCAGTTCTTC. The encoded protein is CASQAYNEQFF.

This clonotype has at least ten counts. CDR3 coding DNA: TGTGCCAGCTCACGGCTGCAGGGGGACACTGAAGCTTTCTTT. Protein sequence: CASSRLQGDTEAFF. The gene calls are TRBV18 and TRBJ1-1; 7 nucleotides align to TRBD1. Germline lookup yields CDR1 KGHSH and CDR2 LQKENI. There are 14 residues in the CDR3. Trimming cost V 4 bases and J 3 bases; bases outside gene matches: 5.

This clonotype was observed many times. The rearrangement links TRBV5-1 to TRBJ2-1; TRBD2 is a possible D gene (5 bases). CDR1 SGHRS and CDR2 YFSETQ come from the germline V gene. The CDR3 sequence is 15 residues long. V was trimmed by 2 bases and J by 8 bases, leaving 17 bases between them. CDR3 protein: CASSFPRGKLDEQFF. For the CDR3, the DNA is TGCGCCAGCAGCTTCCCCCGGGGTAAGTTAGATGAGCAGTTCTTC.

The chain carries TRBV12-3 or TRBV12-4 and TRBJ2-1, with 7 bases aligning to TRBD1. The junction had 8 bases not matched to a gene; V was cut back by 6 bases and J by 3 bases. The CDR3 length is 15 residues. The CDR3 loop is CASRLTGKVYNEQFF. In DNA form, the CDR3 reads TGTGCCAGCAGGCTGACAGGGAAAGTCTACAATGAGCAGTTCTTC.

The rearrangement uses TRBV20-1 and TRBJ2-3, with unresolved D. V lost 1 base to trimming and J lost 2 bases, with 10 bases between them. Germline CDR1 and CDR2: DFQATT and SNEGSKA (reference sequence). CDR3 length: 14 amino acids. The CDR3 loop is CSARVGRITDTQYF. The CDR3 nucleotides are TGCAGTGCTAGAGTCGGGCGGATCACAGATACGCAGTATTTT.